This T cell receptor beta chain was obtained from a study of cytomegalovirus exposure and HLA in healthy donors. About the study: Most genotyped donors, around 78% of 398, had Caucasian-associated genetic ancestry. Study-level findings and limits: A missense DCLRE1C variant was associated with V- and J-gene trimming of TCR beta chains in a later analysis, and an independent cohort replicated the association.

Germline V gene lookup returns CDR1 SGHVS and CDR2 FQNEAQ. With V trimmed by 3 bases and J by 5 bases, 15 bases remained unmatched. The CDR3 runs 18 residues. The PCR was carried out with 60 Vbeta primers and 13 Jbeta primers. Measured with immunoSEQ multiplex PCR; TCRdb has only the in-frame clones, and not every one. Among more than 55,000 clones listed, 80% were seen once. Regarding this clone: Its cognate antigen is unknown.

Sequenced sample: PBMCs. This receptor was obtained from a woman aged 40 to 55 in good health and CMV-seronegative. This chain links TRBV7-8 with TRBJ2-2, with 7 bases matching TRBD2. CDR3 protein: CASSFSTSGAAGTGELFF. CDR3 bases: TGTGCCAGCAGCTTTAGTACCAGCGGGGCGGCTGGGACCGGGGAGCTGTTTTTT.